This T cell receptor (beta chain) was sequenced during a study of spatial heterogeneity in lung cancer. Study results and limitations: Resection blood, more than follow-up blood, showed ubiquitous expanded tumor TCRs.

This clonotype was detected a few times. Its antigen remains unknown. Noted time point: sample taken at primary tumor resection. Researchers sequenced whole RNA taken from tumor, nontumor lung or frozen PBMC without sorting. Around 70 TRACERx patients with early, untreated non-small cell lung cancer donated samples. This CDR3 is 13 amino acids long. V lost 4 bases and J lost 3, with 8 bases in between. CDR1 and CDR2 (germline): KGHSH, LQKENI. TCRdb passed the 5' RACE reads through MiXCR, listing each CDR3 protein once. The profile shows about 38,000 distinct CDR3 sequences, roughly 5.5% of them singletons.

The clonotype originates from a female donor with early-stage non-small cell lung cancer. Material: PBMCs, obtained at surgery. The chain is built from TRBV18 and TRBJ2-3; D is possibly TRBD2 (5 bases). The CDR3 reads CASSRTGTDTQYF. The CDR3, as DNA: TGTGCCAGCTCACGTACGGGGACAGATACGCAGTATTTT. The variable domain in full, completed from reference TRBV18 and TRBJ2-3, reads NAGVMQNPRHLVRRRGQEARLRCSPMKGHSHVYWYRQLPEEGLKFMVYLQKENIIDESGMPKERFSAEFPKEGPSILRIQQVVRGDSAAYFCASSRTGTDTQYFGPGTRLTVL.